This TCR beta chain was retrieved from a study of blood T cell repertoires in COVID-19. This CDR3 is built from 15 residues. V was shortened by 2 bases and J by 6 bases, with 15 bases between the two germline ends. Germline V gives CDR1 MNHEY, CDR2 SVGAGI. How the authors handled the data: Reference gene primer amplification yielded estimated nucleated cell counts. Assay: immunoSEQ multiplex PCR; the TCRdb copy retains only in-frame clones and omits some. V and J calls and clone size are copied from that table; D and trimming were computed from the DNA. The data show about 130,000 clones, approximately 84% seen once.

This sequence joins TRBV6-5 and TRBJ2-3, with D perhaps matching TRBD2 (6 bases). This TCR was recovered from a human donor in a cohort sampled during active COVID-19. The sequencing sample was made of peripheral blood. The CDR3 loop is CASSYGGLRGDTQYF. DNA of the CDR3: TGTGCCAGCAGTTACGGGGGACTTCGGGGGGATACGCAGTATTTT.